This TCR beta chain comes out of a study of T cell repertoires in cytomegalovirus infection. Across the study: Indications of both CMV infection and matching HLA type were provided by public TCR beta signatures. Findings of the study overall: HLA-C-restricted, CMV-specific TCR beta clonotypes were dominant ex vivo.

TCRdb re-called the reads through MiXCR, storing one row per CDR3 protein. The sample gives just under 500,000 distinct CDR3 sequences, around a third of which show up once; about 17% is in the top ten. The V and J ends lost 3 bases and 5 bases respectively, with 18 bases between them. From germline, CDR1 is DFQATT and CDR2 SNEGSKA (reference sequence). The length of the CDR3 is 15 residues. This clonotype occurred a few times. Its antigen is not identified. Sample: cultured PBMCs, taken from culture after CMV antigen stimulation. The V gene is TRBV20-1, the J gene TRBJ2-3; D gene unclear. The clonotype originates from a human donor in good health (CMV status not recorded). Some clones in this sample may be carry-over from other donors' samples. CDR3 in amino acids: CSARGRDQERDTQYF. The CDR3 DNA reads as TGCAGTGCTAGGGGTCGAGACCAAGAGAGAGATACGCAGTATTTT.